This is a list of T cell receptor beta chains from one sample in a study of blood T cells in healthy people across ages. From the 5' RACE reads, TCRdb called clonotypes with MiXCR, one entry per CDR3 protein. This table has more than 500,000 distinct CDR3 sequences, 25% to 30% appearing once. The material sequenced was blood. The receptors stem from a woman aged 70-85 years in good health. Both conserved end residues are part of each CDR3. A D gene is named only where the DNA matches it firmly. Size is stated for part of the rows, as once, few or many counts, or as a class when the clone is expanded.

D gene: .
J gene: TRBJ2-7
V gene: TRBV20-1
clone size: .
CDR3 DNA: TGCAGTGCTAGAGTAAGGGGTGCGGGGTCCTACGAGCAGTACTTC
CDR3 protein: CSARVRGAGSYEQYF

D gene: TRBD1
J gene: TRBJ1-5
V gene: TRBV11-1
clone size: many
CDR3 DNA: TGTGCCAGCAGCTTGGGGACAGGGGTTGATCAGCCCCAGCATTTT
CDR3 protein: CASSLGTGVDQPQHF

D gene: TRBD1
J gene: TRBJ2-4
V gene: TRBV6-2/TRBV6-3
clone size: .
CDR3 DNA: TGTGTCAGCAGCCCCGCTGGACAGGGAGCCGCCCAGTACTTC
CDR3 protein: CVSSPAGQGAAQYF

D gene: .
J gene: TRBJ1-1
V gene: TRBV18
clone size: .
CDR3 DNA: TGTGCCAGCTCACCGGGACATACGAACACTGAAGCTTTCTTT
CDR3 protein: CASSPGHTNTEAFF

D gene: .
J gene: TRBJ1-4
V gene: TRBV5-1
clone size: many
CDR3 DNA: TGCGCCAGCAGTGGGGGATTTAATGAAAAACTGTTTTTT
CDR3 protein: CASSGGFNEKLFF

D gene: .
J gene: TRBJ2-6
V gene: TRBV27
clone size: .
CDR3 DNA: TGTGCCAGCAGTTTAAGTCGGGCGGGGGCCAACGTCCTGACTTTC
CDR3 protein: CASSLSRAGANVLTF

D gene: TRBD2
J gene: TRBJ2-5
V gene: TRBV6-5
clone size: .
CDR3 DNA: TGTGCCAGCGGCACTAGCGGGGACCTAGAGACCCAGTACTTC
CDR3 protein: CASGTSGDLETQYF

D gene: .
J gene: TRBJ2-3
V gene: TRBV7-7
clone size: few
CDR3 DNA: TGTGCCAGCAGCTTAGTCTACACAGATACGCAGTGTTTT
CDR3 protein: CASSLVYTDTQCF

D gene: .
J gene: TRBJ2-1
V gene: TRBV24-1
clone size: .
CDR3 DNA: TGTGCCACCAGTGATGACGTCAGGGGAAGAGAGGATGAGCAGTTCTTC
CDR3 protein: CATSDDVRGREDEQFF

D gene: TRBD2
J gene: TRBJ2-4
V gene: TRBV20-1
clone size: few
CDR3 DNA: TGCAGTGCTCTCCGAGTTGCGGGGGGGCCCATAGCCAAAAACATTCAGTACTTC
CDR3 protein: CSALRVAGGPIAKNIQYF

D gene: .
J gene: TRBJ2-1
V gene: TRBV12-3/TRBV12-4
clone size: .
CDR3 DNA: TGTGCCAGCAGTTTGGTAGGCAGGAATGAGCAGTTCTTC
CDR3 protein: CASSLVGRNEQFF

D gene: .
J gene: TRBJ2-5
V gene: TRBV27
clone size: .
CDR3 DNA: TGTGCCAGCAGCGCGGGACGAGGACGAGAGACCCAGTACTTC
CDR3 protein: CASSAGRGRETQYF

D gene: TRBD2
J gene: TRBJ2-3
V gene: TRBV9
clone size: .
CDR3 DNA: TGCGCCAGCAGTCCTAGCGGGGGTCTGGAAGATACGCAGTATTTT
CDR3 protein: CASSPSGGLEDTQYF

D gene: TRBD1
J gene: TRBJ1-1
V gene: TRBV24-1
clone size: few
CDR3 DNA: TGTGCCACCAGTGAAGGGGGACAGGCTGGGGTAGGTGAAGCTTTCTTT
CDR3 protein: CATSEGGQAGVGEAFF

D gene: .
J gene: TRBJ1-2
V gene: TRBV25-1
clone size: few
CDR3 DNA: TGTGCCAGCAGTGAACCCGGGTATGGCTACACCTTC
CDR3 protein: CASSEPGYGYTF

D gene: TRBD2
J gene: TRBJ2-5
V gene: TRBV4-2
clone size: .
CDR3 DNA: TGTGCCAGCAGCCCCCGTGGGCGGGGGGACCAAGAGACCCAGTACTTC
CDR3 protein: CASSPRGRGDQETQYF

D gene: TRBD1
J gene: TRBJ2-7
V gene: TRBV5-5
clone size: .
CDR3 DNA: TGTGCCAGCAGCTTCACAGGGGACTACGAGCAGTACTTC
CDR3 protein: CASSFTGDYEQYF

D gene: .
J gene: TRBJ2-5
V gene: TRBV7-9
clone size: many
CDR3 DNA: TGTGCCAGCAGTCTCCTGGGAGAGACCCAGTACTTC
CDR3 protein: CASSLLGETQYF

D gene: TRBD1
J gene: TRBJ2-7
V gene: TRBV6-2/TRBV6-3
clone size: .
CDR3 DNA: TGTGCCAGCAGTCCCCGGGACAGGTCGATCCACGAGCAGTACTTC
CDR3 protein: CASSPRDRSIHEQYF

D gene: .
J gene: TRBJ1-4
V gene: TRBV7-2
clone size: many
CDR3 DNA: TGTGCCAGCAGCTTAGCGCCCCACGGAGACGAAAAACTGTTTTTT
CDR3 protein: CASSLAPHGDEKLFF

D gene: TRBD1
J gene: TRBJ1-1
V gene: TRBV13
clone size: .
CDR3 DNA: TGTGCCAGCAGCGTAACAGGGGGCGTTCGCCCTGAAGCTTTCTTT
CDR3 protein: CASSVTGGVRPEAFF

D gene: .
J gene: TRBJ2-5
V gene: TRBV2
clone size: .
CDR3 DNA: TGTGCCAGCAGTGATGTCCAGGCCCAGTACTTC
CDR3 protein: CASSDVQAQYF

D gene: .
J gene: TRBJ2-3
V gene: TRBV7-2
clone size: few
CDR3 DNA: TGTGCCAGCGGACTTAGCAATCATGGCACAGATACGCAGTATTTT
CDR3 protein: CASGLSNHGTDTQYF

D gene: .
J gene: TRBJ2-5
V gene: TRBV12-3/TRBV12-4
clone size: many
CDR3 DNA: TGTGCCAGCAGCCCCCACCCGGGGGACCAAGAGACCCAGTACTTC
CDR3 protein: CASSPHPGDQETQYF

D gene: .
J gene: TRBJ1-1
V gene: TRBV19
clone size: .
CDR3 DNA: TGTGCCAGCAGAACCGGACGGACTACCCTTGAAGCTTTCTTT
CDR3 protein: CASRTGRTTLEAFF

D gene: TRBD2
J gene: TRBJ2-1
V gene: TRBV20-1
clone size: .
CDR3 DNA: TGCAGTGCTAGAGATCAGCGGGGGAGGAATTACAATGAGCAGTTCTTC
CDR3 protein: CSARDQRGRNYNEQFF

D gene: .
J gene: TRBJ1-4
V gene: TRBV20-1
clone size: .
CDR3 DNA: TGCAGTGCTAGCTGGGGGGGACGAGGCGAAAAACTGTTTTTT
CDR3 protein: CSASWGGRGEKLFF

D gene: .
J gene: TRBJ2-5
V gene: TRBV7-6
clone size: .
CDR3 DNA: TGTGCCAGCAGCTGGGGACAACTCCAAGAGACCCAGTACTTC
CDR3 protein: CASSWGQLQETQYF

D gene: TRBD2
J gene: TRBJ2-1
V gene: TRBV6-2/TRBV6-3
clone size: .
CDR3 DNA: TGTGCCAGCAGTTCATCGGGGGGGCAGTTTGAGCAGTTCTTC
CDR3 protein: CASSSSGGQFEQFF

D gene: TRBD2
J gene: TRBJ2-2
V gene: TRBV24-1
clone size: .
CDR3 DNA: TGTGCCACCAGTGATCCCGGACTAGCGGGCGTGCGTGTACGCACCGGGGAGCTGTTTTTT
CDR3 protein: CATSDPGLAGVRVRTGELFF

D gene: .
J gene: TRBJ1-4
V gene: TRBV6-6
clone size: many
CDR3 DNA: TGTGCCAGCAGCCTGGGGTCGATTAATGAAAAACTGTTTTTT
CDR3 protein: CASSLGSINEKLFF

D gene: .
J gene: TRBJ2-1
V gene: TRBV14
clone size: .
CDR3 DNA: TGTGCCAGCAGCTCTCGCGGACTGGTGAATAATGAGCAGTTCTTC
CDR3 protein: CASSSRGLVNNEQFF

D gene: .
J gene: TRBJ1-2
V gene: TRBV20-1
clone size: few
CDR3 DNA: TGCAGTGCTAGACCATTCGAGACCTATGGCTACACCTTC
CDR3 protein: CSARPFETYGYTF

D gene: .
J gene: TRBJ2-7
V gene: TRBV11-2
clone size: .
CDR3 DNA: TGTGCCAGCAGCTTCCCGGGGATGGCCGGGTACGAGCAGTACTTC
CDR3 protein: CASSFPGMAGYEQYF

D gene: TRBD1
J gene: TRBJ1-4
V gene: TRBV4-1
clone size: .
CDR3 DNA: TGCGCCAGCAGTTACAGGGGTTTGGAAAAACTGTTTTTT
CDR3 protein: CASSYRGLEKLFF

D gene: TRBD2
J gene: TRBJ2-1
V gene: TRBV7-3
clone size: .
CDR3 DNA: TGTGCCAGCAGCGCTCCGGGGGGGCGTTACAATGAGCAGTTCTTC
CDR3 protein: CASSAPGGRYNEQFF

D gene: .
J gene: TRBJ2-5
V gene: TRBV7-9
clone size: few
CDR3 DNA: TGTGCCAGCAGCTTAAGTGGTCGGGGGCACGCCCAAGAGACCCAGTACTTC
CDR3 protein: CASSLSGRGHAQETQYF

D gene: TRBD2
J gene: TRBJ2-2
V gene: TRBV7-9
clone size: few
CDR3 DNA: TGTGCCAGCAGCCCGGGACTAGCCGCCGGGGAGCTGTTTTTT
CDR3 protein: CASSPGLAAGELFF

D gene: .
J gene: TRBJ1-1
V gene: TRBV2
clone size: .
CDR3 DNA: TGTGCCAGCCGGGCGTCGGTGAACACTGAAGCTTTCTTT
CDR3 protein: CASRASVNTEAFF

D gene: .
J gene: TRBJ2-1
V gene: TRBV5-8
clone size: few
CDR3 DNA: TGTGCCAGCAGCTTGCAGACTAGGAGGGACACGGAGCAGTTCTTC
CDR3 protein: CASSLQTRRDTEQFF

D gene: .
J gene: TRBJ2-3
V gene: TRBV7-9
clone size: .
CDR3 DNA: TGTGCCAGCAGCTCTGAAGTCGGCACAGATACGCAGTATTTT
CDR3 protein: CASSSEVGTDTQYF